The rows below give T cell receptor beta chains drawn from one sample of a study of tumor and adjacent non-tumor tissue in lung cancer. MiXCR, applied by TCRdb to the multiplex PCR reads, yields one record per CDR3 protein. The table shows some 78,000 distinct CDR3 sequences, with over 75% occurring only once. Sequenced input: lung tumor tissue. The receptors originated from a woman aged 45-60 years with non-small cell lung cancer. The CDR3 runs from the conserved cysteine through the conserved F or W. A D gene is named only where the DNA matches it firmly. Size is stated for part of the rows, as once, few or many counts, or as a class when the clone is expanded.

TGTGCCAGCAGCTTAGCAGGGGGGGGTGACACTGAAGCTTTCTTT	CASSLAGGGDTEAFF	TRBV7-9	TRBJ1-1	NA	many
TGCGCCAGCAGCCGCGATCCCTCCCGGCCTAGCGGGGGCCGAGAGGGTTCGCAGTATTTT	CASSRDPSRPSGGREGSQYF	TRBV4-1	TRBJ2-3	TRBD2	NA
TGTGCCAGCAGTGGACTGGCAAACTACGAGCGGTACTTC	CASSGLANYERYF	TRBV6-1	TRBJ2-7	NA	NA
TGTGCCAGCAGTTTACGACTAGCGGATTACAATGAGTGGTTCTTC	CASSLRLADYNEWFF	TRBV12-3/TRBV12-4	TRBJ2-1	TRBD2	once
TGTGCCAGTAGGATGGCAGGGTATAATGAGCAGTTCTTC	CASRMAGYNEQFF	TRBV12-3/TRBV12-4	TRBJ2-1	NA	NA
TGTGCCAGCAGCCAAACAGGGATCAATCAGCCCCAGCATTTT	CASSQTGINQPQHF	TRBV16	TRBJ1-5	NA	many
TGTGCCAGCACCTTGACGAACACCGAAGATTTCTTT	CASTLTNTEDFF	TRBV12-3/TRBV12-4	TRBJ1-1	NA	NA
TGCGCCAACAGTTTGGGTCCATGGCCGCCCCAGCATTTT	CANSLGPWPPQHF	TRBV12-3/TRBV12-4	TRBJ1-5	NA	NA
TGTGCTAGTGGTCCTGACGGAACTAATGGATACATCTTC	CASGPDGTNGYIF	TRBV12-5	TRBJ1-2	NA	NA
TGCAGTGTTTCCGAAACGAGAGCCAATAATTCCTACGAGCAGTACTTC	CSVSETRANNSYEQYF	TRBV20-1	TRBJ2-7	NA	NA
TGTACCAGCAATCAACAGGGAAGTAACGAGCAGTATTTC	CTSNQQGSNEQYF	TRBV6-6	TRBJ2-7	NA	NA
TGTGCCAGCGGCCAGAGGACAGGGGGCCGTGAGCAGTACTTC	CASGQRTGGREQYF	TRBV6-6	TRBJ2-7	TRBD1	NA
TGTGCCAGTAGTTATCTCGACCCTTACAGGACTACCCATGGCTACACCTTC	CASSYLDPYRTTHGYTF	TRBV6-2/TRBV6-3	TRBJ1-2	NA	NA
TGCAGTGCTCCTGACAGGACCACCGAGCAGTACTTC	CSAPDRTTEQYF	TRBV20-1	TRBJ2-7	NA	NA
TGTGCCAGCCGCCCGACTGCGGCGGAGACCCACTACTTC	CASRPTAAETHYF	TRBV11-2	TRBJ2-5	NA	NA
TGTGCCAGCAGCTTGGATGGACAGCAAGAGACCCAGTACTTC	CASSLDGQQETQYF	TRBV5-6	TRBJ2-5	NA	many
TGCAGCGTTTCCAATACGGGGTCCTACGAACAGTACTTC	CSVSNTGSYEQYF	TRBV29-1	TRBJ2-7	NA	NA
TGCAGTGCTAAACAACCCGGACGGACAGGGAATTCAGTTAGCAATCAGCCCCAACATTTT	CSAKQPGRTGNSVSNQPQHF	TRBV20-1	TRBJ1-5	TRBD1	NA
TGCAGTGCTAGCCCGCGGGACTCCTACAAGCAGTACTTC	CSASPRDSYKQYF	TRBV20-1	TRBJ2-7	NA	NA
TGCACCAGCAGCCAAGGCGACAGGGACAGTCAGCTCCAGCATTTT	CTSSQGDRDSQLQHF	TRBV4-1	TRBJ1-5	TRBD1	few
TGTGCCAGCAGTTCGATCTACAGGGGAGAAGGCTACGAGCAGTACTTC	CASSSIYRGEGYEQYF	TRBV28	TRBJ2-7	TRBD1	NA
TGTGCCAGCAGTTACTCGGGGAGGGAACGATATAGCAGTCACCCCCAGCATTTT	CASSYSGRERYSSHPQHF	TRBV6-6	TRBJ1-5	NA	NA
TGCAGTGCTAGTGTAGGGTCCCAAGAGAGCCAGTATTTC	CSASVGSQESQYF	TRBV20-1	TRBJ2-5	NA	NA
TGCAGCGATGAGGCCATGCAGGGTTACACTGAAGCTTTCTTT	CSDEAMQGYTEAFF	TRBV29-1	TRBJ1-1	NA	NA
TGTGTCCGGTTACCGCAGGGGGCGGTCACAGATACGCAGTATTTT	CVRLPQGAVTDTQYF	TRBV30	TRBJ2-3	TRBD1	NA
TGCACTGTTAGATCCCCCGCATACAATGAACAGTTCTTC	CTVRSPAYNEQFF	TRBV20-1	TRBJ2-1	NA	NA
TGTGCCAGCGGGGAAGGGAACATTGAGACTTTCTTT	CASGEGNIETFF	TRBV6-2/TRBV6-3	TRBJ1-1	NA	NA
TGCGCCAGCAGCCAAGATTATGGCAGGGCGTACCCCTACGAGTGGTACTTC	CASSQDYGRAYPYEWYF	TRBV4-1	TRBJ2-7	NA	NA
TGCAATGCTTCTGACTGGGCCTTAGGCGGCTACACCTTC	CNASDWALGGYTF	TRBV20-1	TRBJ1-2	NA	few
TGTGTCATCAGCTTAGATTCTCGAGACGGGCAGTACTTC	CVISLDSRDGQYF	TRBV11-2	TRBJ2-7	NA	NA
TGTGCCAACAGTGGACAGGGGGTTGTGACCGGGGAGCTGTTTTTT	CANSGQGVVTGELFF	TRBV12-3/TRBV12-4	TRBJ2-2	TRBD1	NA
TGTGCCAGCAGCTTGCTGGGGAGCAAAACTGAAGCTTTCTTT	CASSLLGSKTEAFF	TRBV5-6	TRBJ1-1	NA	many
TGTGCCAGCACCAAGACACCTACCTCTGGAAACATCATATACTTT	CASTKTPTSGNIIYF	TRBV12-3/TRBV12-4	TRBJ1-3	NA	NA
TGTGCCTTCAGTATTAGCGGCAGCACAGATACGCAGTATTTT	CAFSISGSTDTQYF	TRBV10-3	TRBJ2-3	NA	NA
TGCGCCAGCAGCCCGGATGGGGACGGGACATACGAGCAGTACTTC	CASSPDGDGTYEQYF	TRBV5-1	TRBJ2-7	NA	many
TGCAGTGTTAGGGTGGCAGACTATGGCTACATCTTC	CSVRVADYGYIF	TRBV20-1	TRBJ1-2	NA	NA
TGCGCCACGGTAGAGACCTGCAAGACAGATACGCAGTATTTT	CATVETCKTDTQYF	TRBV4-1	TRBJ2-3	NA	NA